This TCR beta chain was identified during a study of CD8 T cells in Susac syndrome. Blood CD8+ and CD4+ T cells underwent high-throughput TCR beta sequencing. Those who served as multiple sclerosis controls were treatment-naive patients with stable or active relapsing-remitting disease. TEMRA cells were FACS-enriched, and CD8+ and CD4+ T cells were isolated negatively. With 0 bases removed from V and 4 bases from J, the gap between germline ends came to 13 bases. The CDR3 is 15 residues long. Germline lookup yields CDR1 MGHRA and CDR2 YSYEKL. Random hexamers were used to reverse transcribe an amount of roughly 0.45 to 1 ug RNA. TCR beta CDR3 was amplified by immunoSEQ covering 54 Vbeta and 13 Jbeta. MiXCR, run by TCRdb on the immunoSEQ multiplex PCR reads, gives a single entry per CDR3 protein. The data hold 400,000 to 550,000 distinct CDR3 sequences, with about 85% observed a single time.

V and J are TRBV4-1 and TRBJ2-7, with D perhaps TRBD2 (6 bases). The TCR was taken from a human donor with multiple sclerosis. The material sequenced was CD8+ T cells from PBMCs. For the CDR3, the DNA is TGCGCCAGCAGCCAAGAGGGGGGAGGTTGGTACGAGCAGTACTTC. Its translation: CASSQEGGGWYEQYF.